The 11 T cell receptor beta chains below were found in one sample sequenced in a study of T cell changes during pregnancy in multiple sclerosis. Assay: immunoSEQ multiplex PCR; the TCRdb copy retains only in-frame clones and omits some. The sample holds 84,000 or so clones; approximately 94% are singletons and the top ten take 2.5%. The source material was peripheral blood, sampled in the third trimester of pregnancy. These receptors all stem from a female donor with multiple sclerosis, enrolled in a pregnancy study.

This sequence joins TRBV6-5 and TRBJ1-5; D is undetermined. The V end lost 4 bases, the J end lost 4 bases, and 11 bases lay between the germline ends. Germline V CDR1 and CDR2: MNHEY, SVGAGI. The CDR3 extends over 14 amino acids. The CDR3 DNA reads as TGTGCCAGCAGTTCTTGGGGAGCAAATCAGCCCCAGCATTTT. This translates into CASSSWGANQPQHF.

This chain joins TRBV5-4 and TRBJ2-3; 8 bases align to TRBD2. Germline V gene data show CDR1 as SGHNT and CDR2 as YYREEE (reference sequence). V lost 4 bases and J lost 4; bases outside the gene matches: 8. This CDR3 region has 15 residues. DNA for the CDR3: TGTGCCAGCAGCAAAAGCGGGGGCGGGTCAGATACGCAGTATTTT. It yields the protein CASSKSGGGSDTQYF. Drawing the rest from reference TRBV5-4 and TRBJ2-3, the complete variable domain is ETGVTQSPTHLIKTRGQQVTLRCSSQSGHNTVSWYQQALGQGPQFIFQYYREEENGRGNFPPRFSGLQFPNYSSELNVNALELDDSALYLCASSKSGGGSDTQYFGPGTRLTVL.

V usage is TRBV2 and J usage is TRBJ1-5; 10 nucleotides line up with TRBD1. In germline, CDR1 is SNHLY, CDR2 FYNNEI. The CDR3 runs to 17 residues. V shed 5 bases, J shed 0 bases, and the junction held 7 bases outside the gene matches. DNA of the CDR3: TGTGCCAGCAGTCGGGACAGGGGAAGGTATAGCAATCAGCCCCAGCATTTT. Its translation is CASSRDRGRYSNQPQHF.

In DNA, the CDR3 is TGTGCCAGCAGTTTTGACAGGGCCTACAATGAGCAGTTCTTC. The encoded protein is CASSFDRAYNEQFF. The chain recombines TRBV27 with TRBJ2-1; 7 nucleotides agree with TRBD1. With 3 bases clipped from V and 2 bases from J, the junction kept 1 base outside the gene matches. This CDR3 is 14 amino acids long. Germline CDR1 and CDR2: MNHEY and SMNVEV (reference sequence).

The chain joins TRBV2 to TRBJ1-1; a possible D gene is TRBD1 (5 bases). Germline V gene lookup returns CDR1 SNHLY and CDR2 FYNNEI. This CDR3 has 15 residues. Deletions cut 4 bases from V and 0 bases from J, with 12 bases between. The CDR3 bases are TGTGCCAGCAGTGCCCTAAAGGGGATGAACACTGAAGCTTTCTTT. Its protein product is CASSALKGMNTEAFF.

V and J are TRBV5-1 and TRBJ1-2, with 7 nucleotides matching TRBD1. Trimming cost V 4 bases and J 4 bases; bases outside gene matches: 7. The CDR3 has 14 amino acids. Germline CDR1 SGHRS, CDR2 YFSETQ. CDR3 nucleotide sequence: TGCGCCAGCAGCCGTGAGGGACAGATCTATGGCTACACCTTC. Translating gives CASSREGQIYGYTF.

The rearrangement uses TRBV19 and TRBJ1-5; D is unclear. V shed 7 bases and J shed 4 bases, with 11 bases lying between them. Germline V gene data show CDR1 as LNHDA and CDR2 as SQIVND (reference sequence). The CDR3 sequence is 13 residues long. The CDR3 protein is CASTGQLNQPQHF. The CDR3, as DNA: TGTGCCAGTACTGGGCAGTTAAATCAGCCCCAGCATTTT.

This chain uses TRBV13 with TRBJ2-2; no clear D gene. This CDR3 contains 13 residues. The germline V and J ends were trimmed by 1 base and 3 bases, with 3 bases remaining between them. CDR1 is PRHDT and CDR2 is FYEKMQ in the germline V gene (reference sequence). The CDR3 reads CASSLADTGELFF. CDR3 DNA: TGTGCCAGCAGCTTAGCGGACACCGGGGAGCTGTTTTTT.

This chain links TRBV5-6 with TRBJ2-5, with TRBD2 matching 7 bases. Germline V gene data show CDR1 as SGHDT and CDR2 as YYEEEE. The V and J ends lost 4 bases and 5 bases, in that order; junction bases with no gene match: 8. The CDR3 extends over 14 amino acids. The CDR3 loop reads CASSRSGRKETQYF. In DNA form, the CDR3 reads TGTGCCAGCAGCCGATCCGGGAGGAAGGAGACCCAGTACTTC.

The chain recombines TRBV19 with TRBJ2-7; no clear D gene. Trimming took 6 bases from V and 7 from J, leaving 22 bases between them. The length of the CDR3 is 15 residues. CDR1 is LNHDA and CDR2 is SQIVND in the germline V gene (reference sequence). The CDR3 sequence: CASRGVASTEQEQYF. CDR3 DNA sequence: TGTGCCAGTAGGGGTGTAGCCTCGACGGAGCAGGAGCAGTACTTC.

This chain joins TRBV14 and TRBJ1-3; possible D gene TRBD1, 5 bases. This CDR3 comprises 17 residues. Germline V gene data show CDR1 as SGHDN and CDR2 as FVKESK. V was trimmed by 1 base and J by 0 bases, leaving 13 bases between them. DNA of the CDR3: TGTGCCAGCAGCCAAGCTCCAGGGCGAAACTCTGGAAACACCATATATTTT. The encoded protein is CASSQAPGRNSGNTIYF.